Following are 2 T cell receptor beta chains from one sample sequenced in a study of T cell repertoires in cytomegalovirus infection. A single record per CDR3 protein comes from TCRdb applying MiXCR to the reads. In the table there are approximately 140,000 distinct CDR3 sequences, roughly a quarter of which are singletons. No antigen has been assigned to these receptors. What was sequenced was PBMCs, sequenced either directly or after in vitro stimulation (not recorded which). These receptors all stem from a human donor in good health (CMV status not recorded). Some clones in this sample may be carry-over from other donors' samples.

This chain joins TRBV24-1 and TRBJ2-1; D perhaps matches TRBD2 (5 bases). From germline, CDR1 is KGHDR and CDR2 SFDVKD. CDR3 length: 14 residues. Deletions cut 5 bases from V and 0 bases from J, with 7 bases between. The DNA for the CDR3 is TGTGCCACCAGTGGACGGGGCTCCTACAATGAGCAGTTCTTC. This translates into CATSGRGSYNEQFF.

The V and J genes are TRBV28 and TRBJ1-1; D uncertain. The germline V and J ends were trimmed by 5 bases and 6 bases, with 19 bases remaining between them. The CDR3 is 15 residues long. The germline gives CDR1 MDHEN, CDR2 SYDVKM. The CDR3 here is CASSLIGVAGAEAFF. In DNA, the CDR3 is TGTGCCAGCAGTCTAATTGGGGTGGCGGGAGCTGAAGCTTTCTTT.